The rows below give T cell receptor beta chains drawn from one sample of a study of blood T cell repertoires in COVID-19. Clones were read by immunoSEQ multiplex PCR, and TCRdb kept only the in-frame ones, dropping some. This table has approximately 150,000 clones, under 80% appearing once. The sequenced sample consisted of peripheral blood. Every receptor here comes from a man between 60 and 75 years old with acute or convalescent COVID-19. Both conserved end residues are part of each CDR3. The order of the fields is V gene, clone size, J gene, D gene, CDR3 protein, CDR3 DNA. A D gene is named only where the DNA matches it firmly. Only some rows state a clone size, as once, few, many or a class for expanded clones.

TRBV18	NA	TRBJ2-6	NA	CASSPGRTGANVLTF	TGTGCCAGCTCGCCAGGGAGAACTGGGGCCAACGTCCTGACTTTC
TRBV3-1/TRBV3-2	NA	TRBJ1-3	NA	CASSRSRVPPGRNTIYF	TGTGCCAGCAGCCGTAGTAGAGTCCCCCCAGGGAGGAACACCATATATTTT
TRBV7-9	many	TRBJ2-7	TRBD2	CASSYTSGSPYEQYF	TGTGCCAGCAGTTATACTAGCGGGAGCCCCTACGAGCAGTACTTC
TRBV11-3	once	TRBJ2-3	NA	CASSLDGAGAPQYF	TGTGCCAGCAGCTTAGATGGGGCGGGGGCGCCGCAGTATTTT
TRBV5-4	few	TRBJ2-2	TRBD2	CASSMRLASLGAGELFF	TGTGCCAGCAGCATGAGACTAGCCTCACTTGGGGCCGGGGAGCTGTTTTTT
TRBV5-8	NA	TRBJ1-1	NA	CASSLVMTSNTEAFF	TGTGCCAGCAGCTTGGTAATGACATCGAACACTGAAGCTTTCTTT
TRBV28	few	TRBJ2-4	TRBD2	CASSPGTSGSNKNIQYF	TGTGCCAGCAGCCCCGGGACTAGCGGGAGTAATAAAAACATTCAGTACTTC
TRBV3-1/TRBV3-2	NA	TRBJ2-7	NA	CASSQDLTVYEQYF	TGTGCCAGCAGCCAAGATTTGACAGTCTACGAGCAGTACTTC
TRBV6-1	NA	TRBJ1-1	TRBD1	CASSEPGQPNTEAFF	TGTGCCAGCAGTGAACCGGGACAGCCGAACACTGAAGCTTTCTTT
TRBV13	NA	TRBJ2-1	TRBD2	CASSSLAGNEQFF	TGTGCCAGCAGCTCCTTAGCGGGAAATGAGCAGTTCTTC
TRBV9	NA	TRBJ2-7	TRBD1	CASSVGTGGIGEQYF	TGTGCCAGCAGCGTTGGGACAGGGGGCATTGGCGAGCAGTACTTC
TRBV3-1/TRBV3-2	NA	TRBJ2-1	TRBD2	CASSEGFPGLAGGHHEQFF	TGTGCCAGCAGTGAAGGCTTCCCGGGACTAGCGGGAGGGCACCATGAGCAGTTCTTC
TRBV11-2	NA	TRBJ2-3	TRBD2	CASSSHLTSLETDTQYF	TGTGCCAGCAGCTCCCACCTGACTAGCCTGGAAACAGATACGCAGTATTTT
TRBV7-9	medium-sized	TRBJ2-3	TRBD2	CASSFGLAGGAFTDTQYF	TGTGCCAGCAGCTTCGGACTAGCGGGTGGGGCTTTCACAGATACGCAGTATTTT
TRBV10-3	NA	TRBJ2-7	NA	CAISERAPRDEQYF	TGTGCCATCAGTGAACGGGCCCCGAGGGACGAGCAGTACTTC
TRBV18	NA	TRBJ2-4	TRBD1	CASSSFAGQGPGNIQYF	TGTGCCAGCTCATCCTTCGCGGGACAGGGCCCGGGGAACATTCAGTACTTC
TRBV24-1	NA	TRBJ2-2	NA	CATSDFTGTNTGELFF	TGTGCCACCAGTGATTTTACCGGGACAAACACCGGGGAGCTGTTTTTT
TRBV14	NA	TRBJ1-4	TRBD1	CASSPLTGAREKLFF	TGTGCCAGCAGCCCACTGACAGGGGCCAGAGAAAAACTGTTTTTT
TRBV4-1	NA	TRBJ1-2	TRBD1	CASSPRDRGAYGYTF	TGCGCCAGCAGCCCCAGGGACAGGGGGGCCTATGGCTACACCTTC
TRBV14	many	TRBJ2-7	NA	CASPIFLLAAPYEQYF	TGTGCCAGCCCGATTTTTCTACTAGCCGCGCCTTACGAGCAGTACTTC
TRBV18	NA	TRBJ1-2	TRBD1	CASSSGQGYGYTF	TGTGCCAGCTCATCGGGACAGGGATATGGCTACACCTTC
TRBV5-1	NA	TRBJ2-1	NA	CASSENTYNEQFF	TGCGCCAGCAGCGAAAATACATACAATGAGCAGTTCTTC
TRBV27	NA	TRBJ2-7	TRBD1	CASSYGWGQGVYEQYF	TGTGCCAGCAGTTATGGGTGGGGTCAGGGGGTCTACGAGCAGTACTTC
TRBV5-1	many	TRBJ2-7	TRBD1	CASSLTGGIFLEQYF	TGCGCCAGCAGCTTAACAGGGGGTATCTTTCTTGAGCAGTACTTC
TRBV5-1	once	TRBJ2-7	TRBD1	CASSNGQGPYEQYF	TGCGCCAGCAGCAACGGACAGGGCCCCTACGAGCAGTACTTC
TRBV4-2	NA	TRBJ2-7	NA	CASSQLLTPYEQYF	TGTGCCAGCAGCCAATTACTAACCCCCTACGAGCAGTACTTC
TRBV19	NA	TRBJ1-1	NA	CASNTGFMWNTEAFF	TGTGCCAGTAATACAGGTTTCATGTGGAACACTGAAGCTTTCTTT